Presented here are 18 T cell receptor beta chains from one specimen sequenced in a study of cytomegalovirus exposure and HLA in healthy donors. Vbeta (60) and Jbeta (13) primers were used in the PCR. Clones were sequenced by immunoSEQ multiplex PCR, and TCRdb holds only the in-frame ones, with some missing. The table lists approximately 170,000 clones, roughly 80% of them singletons. Sequenced material: PBMCs. The origin of the receptors is a man younger than 35 in good health and CMV-seropositive.

In this sample, this clone turned up a few times. V is TRBV15 and J is TRBJ1-5, with TRBD1 matching 7 bases. The V gene's germline CDR1 is LNHNV and CDR2 YYDKDF (reference sequence). CDR3 size: 15 residues. J gave up 4 bases and V 3 bases, and 6 bases lay outside the gene matches. CDR3 sequence: CATSSRGTENQPQHF. CDR3 nucleotides: TGTGCCACCAGCAGCCGCGGGACAGAGAATCAGCCCCAGCATTTT.

CDR3 sequence (DNA): TGTGCCAGCAGTTTTAGTGCAGGGGCCAACGTCCTGACTTTC. Translation: CASSFSAGANVLTF. The chain uses TRBV28 and TRBJ2-6; D is unclear. CDR3 size: 14 residues. From germline, CDR1 is MDHEN and CDR2 SYDVKM. Trimming shortened V by 3 bases and J by 4 bases, and 7 bases separated the two germline ends.

This clone was recorded once. The chain is built from TRBV5-1 and TRBJ2-4, with 9 nucleotides matching TRBD1. The CDR3 is 14 amino acids. The V and J ends lost 3 bases and 8 bases, in that order; junction bases with no gene match: 6. CDR1 is SGHRS, CDR2 YFSETQ, per germline. CDR3 DNA: TGCGCCAGCAGCTCAGGACAGGGGACGGACATTCAGTACTTC. Translated, it gives CASSSGQGTDIQYF.

CDR3 nucleotides: TGTGCCAGCAGTTTGACTTCAGGGTCCAGGGGTGAAGCTTTCTTT. It encodes CASSLTSGSRGEAFF. This chain links TRBV28 with TRBJ1-1; D is possibly TRBD1 (6 bases). V shed 3 bases and J shed 7 bases, with 18 bases lying between them. The CDR3 contains 15 residues. CDR1 is MDHEN and CDR2 is SYDVKM in the germline V gene.

This sequence joins TRBV10-3 and TRBJ2-2; maybe TRBD1 (7 bases). The CDR3 length is 13 residues. CDR1 and CDR2 (germline): ENHRY, SYGVKD. Trimming stripped 8 bases from V and 4 bases from J, with 11 bases between. DNA for the CDR3: TGTGCCATCGGAGGGGGCCTCACCGGGGAGCTGTTTTTT. Its protein is CAIGGGLTGELFF.

This clone was detected only once. The chain joins TRBV7-9 to TRBJ1-2; D uncertain. Germline V gene lookup returns CDR1 SEHNR and CDR2 FQNEAQ (reference sequence). This CDR3 is built from 12 residues. Trimming left V 3 bases short and J 7 bases short, with 9 bases between. DNA for the CDR3: TGTGCCAGCAGCTTCGCGAGTTTTGGCTACACCTTC. The encoded protein is CASSFASFGYTF. The whole variable domain, remainder taken from reference TRBV7-9 and TRBJ1-2, is DTGVSQNPRHKITKRGQNVTFRCDPISEHNRLYWYRQTLGQGPEFLTYFQNEAQLEKSRLLSDRFSAERPKGSFSTLEIQRTEQGDSAMYLCASSFASFGYTFGSGTRLTVV.

V and J are TRBV13 and TRBJ1-4; maybe TRBD1 (5 bases). Between the trimmed V and J ends, which lost 6 bases and 8 bases, there was a span of 13 bases. CDR1 is PRHDT and CDR2 is FYEKMQ in the germline V gene (reference sequence). The CDR3 has 13 amino acids. CDR3: CASRRRAGEKLFF. CDR3 DNA sequence: TGTGCCAGCAGGCGCAGGGCGGGGGAAAAACTGTTTTTT. Together with reference TRBV13 and TRBJ1-4, the CDR3 gives the full variable domain: AAGVIQSPRHLIKEKRETATLKCYPIPRHDTVYWYQQGPGQDPQFLISFYEKMQSDKGSIPDRFSAQQFSDYHSELNMSSLELGDSALYFCASRRRAGEKLFFGSGTQLSVL.

The genes are TRBV18 and TRBJ1-1; 8 nucleotides line up with TRBD1. V lost 0 bases to trimming and J lost 6 bases; unmatched junction nucleotides: 9. The CDR3 runs 16 residues. CDR1 and CDR2 (germline): KGHSH, LQKENI. The CDR3 is CASSPPGYRGKAEAFF. CDR3 DNA sequence: TGTGCCAGCTCACCACCAGGGTACAGGGGGAAGGCTGAAGCTTTCTTT.

This chain connects TRBV5-1 to TRBJ2-5, with D possibly matching TRBD2 (5 bases). The CDR3 is 14 amino acids. Germline V gives CDR1 SGHRS, CDR2 YFSETQ. Trimming stripped 0 bases from V and 2 bases from J, with 8 bases between. The CDR3 DNA follows: TGCGCCAGCAGCTTGGGGTCGGGACAAGAGACCCAGTACTTC. Its translation is CASSLGSGQETQYF.

This rearrangement joins TRBV6-5 to TRBJ2-7; 9 nucleotides agree with TRBD1. With V trimmed by 10 bases and J by 2 bases, 12 bases remained unmatched. Germline V gives CDR1 MNHEY, CDR2 SVGAGI. This CDR3 is 15 amino acids long. The CDR3 region has the DNA TGTGCCACTCGAAACGGGGGGACAGGGACCTACGAGCAGTACTTC. This translates into CATRNGGTGTYEQYF.

V gene TRBV7-2 combines with J gene TRBJ1-5; D unresolved. V was clipped by 1 base and J by 2 bases, with 15 bases between them. Germline V lookup: CDR1 SGHTA, CDR2 FQGNSA. CDR3 length equals 17 residues. For the CDR3, the DNA is TGTGCCAGCAGCTTAGGTTTCGGAGGGATGGGCAATCAGCCCCAGCATTTT. Its protein product is CASSLGFGGMGNQPQHF.

CDR3 region: CAWNLAGVGDTQYF. In nucleotides, the CDR3 is TGTGCCTGGAACCTAGCGGGAGTGGGAGATACGCAGTATTTT. The chain carries TRBV30 and TRBJ2-3, with TRBD2 identical over 10 bases. The CDR3 runs to 14 residues. Germline CDR1 reads GTSNPN; CDR2 reads SVGIG (reference sequence). Unmatched junction bases numbered 6, after V lost 4 bases and J lost 5 bases.

The V and J genes are TRBV11-2 and TRBJ1-2; D gene ambiguous. Germline V CDR1 and CDR2: SGHAT, FQNNGV. CDR3 length equals 11 residues. Trimming pared 1 base from V and 7 bases from J, leaving 4 bases between. The CDR3 sequence: CASSLGGGYTF. The CDR3 region has the DNA TGTGCCAGCAGCTTAGGAGGTGGCTACACCTTC.

The chain joins TRBV4-1 to TRBJ1-1, with no clear D. This CDR3 has 16 amino acids. V was clipped by 0 bases and J by 3 bases, with 14 bases between them. Germline-derived CDR1 and CDR2 are MGHRA and YSYEKL. The CDR3 is CASSQDRVAVDTEAFF. The CDR3 nucleotides read TGCGCCAGCAGCCAAGATCGGGTGGCGGTGGACACTGAAGCTTTCTTT.

This rearrangement joins TRBV28 to TRBJ1-2; D gene ambiguous. This CDR3 comprises 15 residues. The germline gives CDR1 MDHEN, CDR2 SYDVKM. With 3 bases removed from V and 0 bases from J, the gap between germline ends came to 11 bases. CDR3 coding DNA: TGTGCCAGCAGTTTGACGGACGGGGCTAACTATGGCTACACCTTC. It yields the protein CASSLTDGANYGYTF.

V and J are TRBV21-1 and TRBJ2-5; the D call TRBD2 from the table was never checked on the DNA. TRBV21-1 is listed as a pseudogene. The CDR3 has 16 residues. The CDR3, as DNA: TGTGCCAGCAGCAACGACGGGGGGGCCCAACAAGAGACCCAGTACTTC. It is translated as CASSNDGGAQQETQYF.

The rearrangement joins TRBV7-9 to TRBJ2-7; TRBD2 matches at 9 bases. The CDR3 consists of 15 residues. The germline V gene has CDR1 SEHNR and CDR2 FQNEAQ (reference sequence). J lost 4 bases, V lost 6 bases, and 10 bases had no gene match. Here the CDR3 reads CASRLSGGASYEQYF. The CDR3 DNA reads TGTGCCAGCAGACTTAGCGGGGGAGCCTCATACGAGCAGTACTTC. The complete variable domain, with remaining parts taken from reference TRBV7-9 and TRBJ2-7, reads DTGVSQNPRHKITKRGQNVTFRCDPISEHNRLYWYRQTLGQGPEFLTYFQNEAQLEKSRLLSDRFSAERPKGSFSTLEIQRTEQGDSAMYLCASRLSGGASYEQYFGPGTRLTVT.

This sequence joins TRBV7-2 and TRBJ1-5; D is undetermined. Trimming took off 3 bases at V and 4 bases at J, with 10 bases between the two ends. The length of the CDR3 is 14 residues. Germline values: CDR1 SGHTA, CDR2 FQGNSA. This CDR3 is CASSFMSLNQPQHF. For the CDR3, the DNA is TGTGCCAGCAGCTTTATGTCTTTAAATCAGCCCCAGCATTTT.